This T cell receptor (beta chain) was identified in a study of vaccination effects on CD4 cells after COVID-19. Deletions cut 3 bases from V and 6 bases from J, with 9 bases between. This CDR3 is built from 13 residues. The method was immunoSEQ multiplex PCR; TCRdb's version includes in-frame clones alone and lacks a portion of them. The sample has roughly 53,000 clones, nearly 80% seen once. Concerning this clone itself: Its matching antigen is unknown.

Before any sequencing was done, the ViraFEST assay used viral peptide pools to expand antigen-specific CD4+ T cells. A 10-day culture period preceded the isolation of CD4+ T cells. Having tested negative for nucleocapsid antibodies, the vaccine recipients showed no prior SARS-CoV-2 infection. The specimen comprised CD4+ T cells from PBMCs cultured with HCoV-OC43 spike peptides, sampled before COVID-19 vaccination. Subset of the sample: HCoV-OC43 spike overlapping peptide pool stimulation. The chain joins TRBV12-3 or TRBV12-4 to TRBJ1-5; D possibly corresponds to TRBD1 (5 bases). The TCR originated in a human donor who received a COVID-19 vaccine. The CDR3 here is CASSLRDSQPQHF. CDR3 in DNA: TGTGCCAGCAGTTTGCGCGACAGTCAGCCCCAGCATTTT.